The 15 T cell receptor beta chains reported below all come from one sample, sequenced in a study of blood T cell repertoires in COVID-19. The assay was immunoSEQ multiplex PCR, and TCRdb's table has in-frame clones only and misses some. The profile shows about 240,000 clones, around 87% of them singletons. What was sequenced was peripheral blood. The receptors were gathered from a woman aged 65 to 85 with active or convalescent COVID-19.

The chain links TRBV29-1 to TRBJ1-2; TRBD1 aligns across 8 bases. This CDR3 contains 13 residues. The J segment lost 2 bases and the V segment lost 4 bases, leaving 3 bases of the junction unmatched. From germline, CDR1 is SQVTM and CDR2 ANQGSEA. CDR3 nucleotides: TGCAGCGTTGGGCAGGGGGCGAACTATGGCTACACCTTC. It codes for CSVGQGANYGYTF.

This chain links TRBV7-9 with TRBJ2-7; TRBD1 agrees at 7 bases. The ends lost 1 base at V and 0 bases at J; junction bases unmatched: 0. From germline, CDR1 is SEHNR and CDR2 FQNEAQ (reference sequence). This CDR3 has 14 amino acids. CDR3 in amino acids: CASSLGTGSYEQYF. In DNA, the CDR3 is TGTGCCAGCAGCTTAGGGACAGGCTCCTACGAGCAGTACTTC.

This sequence joins TRBV9 and TRBJ2-2; D ambiguous. The V end was cut by 0 bases, the J end by 4 bases, with 10 bases between. The CDR3 is 15 amino acids. Germline loops: CDR1 SGDLS, CDR2 YYNGEE. The CDR3 DNA is TGTGCCAGCAGCGTAGCGACCACTATCACCGGGGAGCTGTTTTTT. Protein sequence: CASSVATTITGELFF.

This clone was observed a few times. V usage is TRBV10-2 and J usage is TRBJ1-1, with 7 bases lining up with TRBD1. This CDR3 has 14 residues. After removal of 3 bases from V and 5 bases from J, the junction contained 6 bases not matched to a gene. Germline CDR1 reads WSHSY; CDR2 reads SAAADI. The CDR3 protein is CASSENRGRTEAFF. CDR3 in DNA: TGCGCCAGCAGTGAAAACAGGGGAAGGACTGAAGCTTTCTTT.

Of note for this clone: The sample holds other DNA sequences that translate to the same CDR3. The J gene is TRBJ1-2, the V gene TRBV6-5, with TRBD1 as a possible D gene (6 bases). The germline gives CDR1 MNHEY, CDR2 SVGAGI. The CDR3 is 13 amino acids. V dropped 6 bases and J dropped 1 base, with 9 bases sitting between them. CDR3 sequence: CASRRTVNYGYTF. The DNA for the CDR3 is TGTGCCAGCAGGAGGACAGTTAACTATGGCTACACCTTC.

V is TRBV7-2 and J is TRBJ2-7; D is perhaps TRBD1 (5 bases). Trimming pared 5 bases from V and 2 bases from J, leaving 13 bases between. CDR1 is SGHTA and CDR2 is FQGNSA in the germline V gene. This CDR3 region has 14 residues. The CDR3 here is CASSPRQGTYEQYF. The CDR3, as DNA: TGTGCCAGCAGCCCCCGTCAGGGAACCTACGAGCAGTACTTC.

This chain joins TRBV14 and TRBJ1-2; TRBD1 is a possible D gene (5 bases). CDR3 size: 15 residues. Per the germline V gene, CDR1 is SGHDN and CDR2 is FVKESK. V lost 0 bases to trimming and J lost 5 bases, with 13 bases between them. In nucleotides, the CDR3 is TGTGCCAGCAGCCAAGATAGGAGGGGACTATATGGCTACACCTTC. Its translation is CASSQDRRGLYGYTF. The variable domain in full, completed from reference TRBV14 and TRBJ1-2, reads EAGVTQFPSHSVIEKGQTVTLRCDPISGHDNLYWYRRVMGKEIKFLLHFVKESKQDESGMPNNRFLAERTGGTYSTLKVQPAELEDSGVYFCASSQDRRGLYGYTFGSGTRLTVV.

CDR3 sequence (DNA): TGCGCCAGCAGCTCTGGTGGGACTAGCTATGGCTACACCTTC. This codes for CASSSGGTSYGYTF. V is TRBV5-1 and J is TRBJ1-2; possible D gene TRBD1, 5 bases. In germline, CDR1 is SGHRS, CDR2 YFSETQ. Trimming stripped 3 bases from V and 4 bases from J, with 13 bases between. CDR3 length: 14 amino acids. The whole variable domain, remainder taken from reference TRBV5-1 and TRBJ1-2, is KAGVTQTPRYLIKTRGQQVTLSCSPISGHRSVSWYQQTPGQGLQFLFEYFSETQRNKGNFPGRFSGRQFSNSRSEMNVSTLELGDSALYLCASSSGGTSYGYTFGSGTRLTVV.

This clone was counted only a few times. The rearrangement uses TRBV15 and TRBJ1-4; D unresolved. Germline V gives CDR1 LNHNV, CDR2 YYDKDF (reference sequence). The CDR3 contains 14 residues. The germline V and J ends were trimmed by 1 base and 8 bases, with 11 bases remaining between them. DNA for the CDR3: TGTGCCACCAGCAGAGTCTCCCCGGGGGAAAAACTGTTTTTT. It encodes CATSRVSPGEKLFF.

The V and J genes are TRBV7-9 and TRBJ1-3; no firm D call. The V and J ends lost 6 bases and 4 bases respectively, with 13 bases between them. The CDR3 is made up of 14 amino acids. CDR1 is SEHNR, CDR2 FQNEAQ, per germline (reference sequence). The CDR3 DNA sequence: TGTGCCAGCAGTCATGAGGGATCCGGAAACACCATATATTTT. This translates into CASSHEGSGNTIYF.

The rearrangement joins TRBV21-1 to TRBJ1-1; the table names TRBD1, a call not compared with the DNA. TRBV21-1 is shown as a pseudogene. This CDR3 is built from 16 residues. This chain's CDR3 is CASSKGGTGLNTEAFF. For the CDR3, the DNA is TGTGCCAGCAGCAAAGGGGGGACAGGGTTGAACACTGAAGCTTTCTTT.

This clone was seen more than once but under ten times. This sequence joins TRBV2 and TRBJ1-3, with 7 bases fitting TRBD1. J lost 2 bases, V lost 9 bases, and 4 bases had no gene match. This CDR3 has 13 amino acids. Germline V CDR1 and CDR2: SNHLY, FYNNEI. The CDR3 sequence is CASRDSTGNTIYF. CDR3 DNA sequence: TGTGCCAGTCGGGACAGTACTGGAAACACCATATATTTT. The full variable domain, its missing parts supplied by reference TRBV2 and TRBJ1-3, is EPEVTQTPSHQVTQMGQEVILRCVPISNHLYFYWYRQILGQKVEFLVSFYNNEISEKSEIFDDQFSVERPDGSNFTLKIRSTKLEDSAMYFCASRDSTGNTIYFGEGSWLTVV.

V usage is TRBV19 and J usage is TRBJ1-6; 7 nucleotides agree with TRBD1. The CDR3 is 15 amino acids. Germline CDR1 reads LNHDA; CDR2 reads SQIVND (reference sequence). Trimming took 7 bases from V and 6 from J; bases not matched to a gene: 9. The CDR3 region is CASIQPGQINSPLHF. The CDR3, as DNA: TGTGCCAGTATCCAGCCGGGACAGATTAATTCACCCCTCCACTTT.

This clone was recorded once. The chain combines TRBV27 with TRBJ2-1; 9 bases map to TRBD1. CDR3 length: 16 residues. Germline-derived CDR1 and CDR2 are MNHEY and SMNVEV (reference sequence). V was clipped by 9 bases and J by 3 bases; unmatched bases: 12. CDR3 region: CASHTRQGQGYNEQFF. The CDR3 DNA follows: TGTGCCAGTCATACTCGTCAGGGACAGGGCTACAATGAGCAGTTCTTC.

This clone came up a few times. This chain uses TRBV19 with TRBJ2-1; 8 nucleotides match TRBD2. Germline loops: CDR1 LNHDA, CDR2 SQIVND (reference sequence). This CDR3 has 14 residues. V gave up 9 bases and J gave up 2 bases; unmatched junction bases: 6. CDR3 residues: CASKRGTAYNEQFF. CDR3 DNA sequence: TGTGCCAGCAAGCGGGGGACCGCCTACAATGAGCAGTTCTTC. The entire variable domain, with the rest obtained from reference TRBV19 and TRBJ2-1, is as follows: DGGITQSPKYLFRKEGQNVTLSCEQNLNHDAMYWYRQDPGQGLRLIYYSQIVNDFQKGDIAEGYSVSREKKESFPLTVTSAQKNPTAFYLCASKRGTAYNEQFFGPGTRLTVL.